Presented here are 8 T cell receptor beta chains from one specimen sequenced in a study of Tregs in tolerant kidney transplant recipients. Libraries were prepared by immunoSEQ multiplex PCR; TCRdb keeps only in-frame clonotypes and omits some of them. This repertoire shows about 240,000 clones, 84% found once; its top ten account for roughly 0.67%. Sequenced sample: CD4+ T cells from blood. The source of these receptors is a human donor in good health.

For the CDR3, the DNA is TGCGCCAGCAGCTTGGTTGGGGGCCCCGAGCAGTACTTC. Protein sequence: CASSLVGGPEQYF. This chain links TRBV5-1 with TRBJ2-5, with D perhaps matching TRBD1 (6 bases). The J call is in doubt because the DNA end fits TRBJ2-7 better. From germline, CDR1 is SGHRS and CDR2 YFSETQ. The CDR3 length is 13 residues.

A single count supports this clone. The J gene is TRBJ2-2, the V gene TRBV7-6; 9 bases are shared with TRBD1. This CDR3 is built from 16 residues. V shed 3 bases and J 4 bases; nucleotides not matched to a gene: 6. Germline values: CDR1 SGHVS, CDR2 FNYEAQ. The CDR3 protein is CASSFSQGASTGELFF. CDR3 nucleotides: TGTGCCAGCAGCTTCTCACAGGGGGCAAGCACCGGGGAGCTGTTTTTT.

This chain links TRBV6-5 with TRBJ2-5; tentatively, D is TRBD1 or TRBD2 (7 bases each). The CDR3 contains 16 residues. V lost 2 bases, J lost 5 bases, and 18 bases lay in between. Germline V gene sequence: CDR1 MNHEY, CDR2 SVGAGI. The CDR3 DNA reads TGTGCCAGCAGTTACGGGAGGGGGCGACGGGGGGAGACCCAGTACTTC. It specifies CASSYGRGRRGETQYF.

About this clone itself: The junction does not match germline at one end; this may be a read error. This sequence joins TRBV30 and TRBJ1-4; D is uncertain. The length of the CDR3 is 15 residues. The V gene's germline CDR1 is GTSNPN and CDR2 SVGIG (reference sequence). The CDR3 DNA reads as TGTACCTGGAGCAGTTCGGGAGCAACTAATGAAAAACTGTTTTTT. It is translated as CTWSSSGATNEKLFF.

This clone was seen only once. One end of the junction fails to match germline, which may point to a read error. The rearrangement uses TRBV15 and TRBJ2-3; D not resolved. There are 13 residues in the CDR3. CDR1 is LNHNV, CDR2 YYDKDF, per germline (reference sequence). Here the CDR3 reads CATRRELGDTQYF. In DNA, the CDR3 is TGTGCCACCAGAAGAGAGCTAGGCGATACGCAGTATTTT.

The chain joins TRBV10-1 to TRBJ2-1; 9 bases are shared with TRBD1. J was trimmed by 4 bases and V by 6 bases; bases with no gene match: 7. This CDR3 region has 15 residues. The germline gives CDR1 WNHNN, CDR2 SYGVQD (reference sequence). CDR3 in DNA: TGCGCCAGCAGCCTACAGGGGGCAGAATACAATGAGCAGTTCTTC. Its protein product is CASSLQGAEYNEQFF.

The chain employs TRBV7-9 and TRBJ1-4, with D perhaps TRBD1 (6 bases). The CDR3 totals 14 residues. CDR1 SEHNR and CDR2 FQNEAQ come from the germline V gene (reference sequence). V was pared by 9 bases and J by 0 bases, with 11 bases between. The CDR3 here is CASRNRATNEKLFF. CDR3 in DNA: TGTGCCAGTCGGAACAGGGCAACTAATGAAAAACTGTTTTTT. Drawing the rest from reference TRBV7-9 and TRBJ1-4, the complete variable domain is DTGVSQNPRHKITKRGQNVTFRCDPISEHNRLYWYRQTLGQGPEFLTYFQNEAQLEKSRLLSDRFSAERPKGSFSTLEIQRTEQGDSAMYLCASRNRATNEKLFFGSGTQLSVL.

The genes are TRBV5-1 and TRBJ1-1; 9 positions match TRBD1. This CDR3 comprises 14 residues. V was pared by 7 bases and J by 5 bases, with 9 bases of the junction left unmatched. The V gene's germline CDR1 is SGHRS and CDR2 YFSETQ. CDR3 sequence reads: CASFTTGGGTEAFF. The CDR3 DNA follows: TGCGCCAGCTTCACGACAGGGGGTGGGACTGAAGCTTTCTTT.